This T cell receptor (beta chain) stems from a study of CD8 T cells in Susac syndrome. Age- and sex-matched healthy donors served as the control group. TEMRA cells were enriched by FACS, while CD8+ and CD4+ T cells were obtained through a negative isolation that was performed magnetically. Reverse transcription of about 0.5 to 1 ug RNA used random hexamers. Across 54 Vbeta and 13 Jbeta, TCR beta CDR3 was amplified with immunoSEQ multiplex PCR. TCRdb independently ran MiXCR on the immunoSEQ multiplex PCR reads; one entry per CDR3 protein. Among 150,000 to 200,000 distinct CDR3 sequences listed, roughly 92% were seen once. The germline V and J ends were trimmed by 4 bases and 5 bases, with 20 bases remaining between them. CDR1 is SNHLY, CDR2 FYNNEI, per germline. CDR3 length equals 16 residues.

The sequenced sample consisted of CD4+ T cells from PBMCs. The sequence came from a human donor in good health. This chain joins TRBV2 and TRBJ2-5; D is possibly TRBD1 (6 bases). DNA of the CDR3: TGTGCCAGCAGTGCCGGTGGGCAGGGGATGTCGGAGACCCAGTACTTC. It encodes CASSAGGQGMSETQYF.